The present T cell receptor (beta chain) was sequenced within a study of blood T cell repertoires in COVID-19. On the study more broadly: Sites in the United States, Italy and Spain provided acute and convalescent COVID-19 samples. PBMCs, B-cell-depleted T cells, or T cells were the source of the cDNA or gDNA that made up the material.

Germline V gene lookup returns CDR1 DFQATT and CDR2 SNEGSKA (reference sequence). Trimming removed 3 bases at V and 6 bases at J, with 15 bases between. This CDR3 is 14 amino acids long. Here immunoSEQ multiplex PCR was the method, and the copy in TCRdb shows in-frame clones only, minus some. Here the sample spans 140,000 to 150,000 clones, around 86% being singletons. Participants were placed into cohorts based on the clinical history they reported. Each recovered donor of Cohort 3 presented with two negative PCRs, clearance, or symptom resolution. Sequenced input: PBMCs or T cells enriched from blood (not recorded which). This chain uses TRBV20-1 with TRBJ1-5; D is undetermined. This TCR was recovered from a man in his sixties who had recovered from COVID-19. For the CDR3, the DNA is TGCAGTGCTAGTATCCCGGGAGAAGGTCAGCCCCAGCATTTT. Translating it yields CSASIPGEGQPQHF.